A selection of T cell receptor beta chains follows, all from one sample in a study of blood T cell repertoires in COVID-19. Sequencing was performed with immunoSEQ multiplex PCR; in TCRdb, only in-frame clones are kept and a portion is missing. The sample holds 150,000 to 200,000 clones; roughly four fifths are singletons and the top ten take approximately 12%. The sample was PBMCs or T cells enriched from blood (not recorded which). All receptors derive from a man aged 50 to 60 who had recovered from COVID-19. Both conserved end residues are part of each CDR3. D genes are given only for firm matches. Rows may omit the clone size; those that give it use once, few, many or a size class.

V gene: TRBV20-1; J gene: TRBJ1-2; D gene: NA; clone size: NA; CDR3 DNA: TGCAGTGCTAGTGCGGGGTCTGGCTACACCTTC; CDR3 protein: CSASAGSGYTF
V gene: TRBV7-2; J gene: TRBJ1-5; D gene: TRBD1; clone size: NA; CDR3 DNA: TGTGCCAGCAGCTTATATTCGCAGGGGGGCAATCAGCCCCAGCATTTT; CDR3 protein: CASSLYSQGGNQPQHF
V gene: TRBV4-2; J gene: TRBJ2-2; D gene: TRBD2; clone size: NA; CDR3 DNA: TGTGCCAGCAGCCAAGACGGGGGGGCAGCGAACACCGGGGAGCTGTTTTTT; CDR3 protein: CASSQDGGAANTGELFF
V gene: TRBV6-2/TRBV6-3; J gene: TRBJ2-7; D gene: TRBD1; clone size: NA; CDR3 DNA: TGTGCCAGCAGTAAACCCGGGGGACAGGGTTTCAACGAGCAGTACTTC; CDR3 protein: CASSKPGGQGFNEQYF
V gene: TRBV28; J gene: TRBJ1-6; D gene: NA; clone size: once; CDR3 DNA: TGTGCCAGCAGTTTACGAGGGTGGGGAATTTCACCCCTCCACTTT; CDR3 protein: CASSLRGWGISPLHF
V gene: TRBV6-1; J gene: TRBJ1-3; D gene: TRBD1; clone size: NA; CDR3 DNA: TGTGCCAGCAGTGATCCAGCCGGGACAGTTAACTCTGGAAACACCATATATTTT; CDR3 protein: CASSDPAGTVNSGNTIYF
V gene: TRBV20-1; J gene: TRBJ1-1; D gene: NA; clone size: once; CDR3 DNA: TGCAGTGCTAGTCAGGGGCTGGGTACTGAAGCTTTCTTT; CDR3 protein: CSASQGLGTEAFF
V gene: TRBV6-4; J gene: TRBJ1-2; D gene: TRBD1; clone size: NA; CDR3 DNA: TGTGCCAGCAGTTCTATACCGGGACAGGCCTATGGCTACACCTTC; CDR3 protein: CASSSIPGQAYGYTF
V gene: TRBV2; J gene: TRBJ1-1; D gene: TRBD1; clone size: NA; CDR3 DNA: TGTGCCAGCAGTGGGGCCGGGACAGGGAGGAACACTGAAGCTTTCTTT; CDR3 protein: CASSGAGTGRNTEAFF
V gene: TRBV7-2; J gene: TRBJ2-1; D gene: TRBD2; clone size: NA; CDR3 DNA: TGTGCCGCGCGGGGGGGACACTTTGAGCAGTTCTTC; CDR3 protein: CAARGGHFEQFF
V gene: TRBV10-3; J gene: TRBJ2-7; D gene: NA; clone size: NA; CDR3 DNA: TGTGCCATCAGTGAGGGGGGGGGCGTGGGCGAGCAGTACTTC; CDR3 protein: CAISEGGGVGEQYF
V gene: TRBV5-1; J gene: TRBJ1-2; D gene: TRBD1; clone size: NA; CDR3 DNA: TGCGCCAGCAGCCTAGGGACAGGCTATGGCTACACCTTC; CDR3 protein: CASSLGTGYGYTF
V gene: TRBV6-1; J gene: TRBJ1-1; D gene: TRBD1; clone size: NA; CDR3 DNA: TGTGCCAGCAGTACAGGGGTCGGTTACACTGAAGCTTTCTTT; CDR3 protein: CASSTGVGYTEAFF
V gene: TRBV3-1/TRBV3-2; J gene: TRBJ1-2; D gene: TRBD1; clone size: NA; CDR3 DNA: TGTGCCAGCAGCCAGGGGGACAGGGGGCACGGCTACACCTTC; CDR3 protein: CASSQGDRGHGYTF
V gene: TRBV19; J gene: TRBJ2-7; D gene: NA; clone size: NA; CDR3 DNA: TGTGCCAGTCTCGGGGGAGAAACCTACGAGCAGTACTTC; CDR3 protein: CASLGGETYEQYF
V gene: TRBV12-3/TRBV12-4; J gene: TRBJ2-7; D gene: NA; clone size: NA; CDR3 DNA: TGTGCCAGCAGCTCCCCCGGCTCCTACGAGCAGTACTTC; CDR3 protein: CASSSPGSYEQYF
V gene: TRBV7-9; J gene: TRBJ1-1; D gene: TRBD1; clone size: NA; CDR3 DNA: TGTGCCAGCAGCCCACGTTGGGGGACAGCGAACACTGAAGCTTTCTTT; CDR3 protein: CASSPRWGTANTEAFF
V gene: TRBV5-1; J gene: TRBJ1-2; D gene: NA; clone size: NA; CDR3 DNA: TGCGCCAGCCCAAACAGGGCGCTCAGCTACACCTTC; CDR3 protein: CASPNRALSYTF
V gene: TRBV6-5; J gene: TRBJ1-2; D gene: NA; clone size: NA; CDR3 DNA: TGTGCCAGCAGTACCAGTGGTGGCTACACCTTC; CDR3 protein: CASSTSGGYTF
V gene: TRBV18; J gene: TRBJ1-1; D gene: NA; clone size: once; CDR3 DNA: TGTGCCAGCTCACCAAGTATCCAGGACACTGAAGCTTTCTTT; CDR3 protein: CASSPSIQDTEAFF
V gene: TRBV14; J gene: TRBJ1-1; D gene: NA; clone size: NA; CDR3 DNA: TGTGCCAGCAGCTACGCCAGGAACACTGAAGCTTTCTTT; CDR3 protein: CASSYARNTEAFF
V gene: TRBV7-9; J gene: TRBJ1-4; D gene: NA; clone size: NA; CDR3 DNA: TGTGCCAGCAGCTTAGGAGGGCTTAATGAAAAACTGTTTTTT; CDR3 protein: CASSLGGLNEKLFF
V gene: TRBV5-1; J gene: TRBJ1-2; D gene: TRBD1; clone size: NA; CDR3 DNA: TGCGCCAGCAGGTCCGGGACAGGGAATGGCTACACCTTC; CDR3 protein: CASRSGTGNGYTF
V gene: TRBV19; J gene: TRBJ2-7; D gene: TRBD1; clone size: NA; CDR3 DNA: TGTGCCAGTAGTAGGACAGGGCGCGAGCAGTACTTC; CDR3 protein: CASSRTGREQYF
V gene: TRBV9; J gene: TRBJ2-2; D gene: NA; clone size: NA; CDR3 DNA: TGTGCCAGCAACAGGGATTGGAACACCGGGGAGCTGTTTTTT; CDR3 protein: CASNRDWNTGELFF
V gene: TRBV28; J gene: TRBJ2-1; D gene: NA; clone size: NA; CDR3 DNA: TGTGCCAGCAGTTTAATGCAGATCTATGAGCAGTTCTTC; CDR3 protein: CASSLMQIYEQFF
V gene: TRBV28; J gene: TRBJ2-1; D gene: NA; clone size: NA; CDR3 DNA: TGTGCCAGCAGTTGGGGGGGGCCAAATGAGCAGTTCTTC; CDR3 protein: CASSWGGPNEQFF
V gene: TRBV7-3; J gene: TRBJ1-5; D gene: TRBD1; clone size: NA; CDR3 DNA: TGTGCCAGCAACCGGCCTCCAGGACAGGTCAATCAGCCCCAGCATTTT; CDR3 protein: CASNRPPGQVNQPQHF
V gene: TRBV12-3/TRBV12-4; J gene: TRBJ2-7; D gene: TRBD2; clone size: NA; CDR3 DNA: TGTGCCAGCAGTTTGGGACTAGCCGAGCAGTACTTC; CDR3 protein: CASSLGLAEQYF
V gene: TRBV7-8; J gene: TRBJ2-1; D gene: NA; clone size: NA; CDR3 DNA: TGTGCCAGCAGCTTACCCGTCGGTAGCTCCTACAATGAGCAGTTCTTC; CDR3 protein: CASSLPVGSSYNEQFF
V gene: TRBV6-5; J gene: TRBJ1-5; D gene: TRBD1; clone size: NA; CDR3 DNA: TGTGCCAGCAGTTCTCAGGGGGCCGTTAGCAATCAGCCCCAGCATTTT; CDR3 protein: CASSSQGAVSNQPQHF
V gene: TRBV5-1; J gene: TRBJ2-1; D gene: TRBD2; clone size: NA; CDR3 DNA: TGCGCCAGCAGTAGGGACTATGCCGGGAACAATGAGCAGTTCTTC; CDR3 protein: CASSRDYAGNNEQFF
V gene: TRBV30; J gene: TRBJ1-6; D gene: NA; clone size: NA; CDR3 DNA: TGTGCCTGGAGTGCCCTAAGGACAAAAATCTCCTATAATTCACCCCTCCACTTT; CDR3 protein: CAWSALRTKISYNSPLHF
V gene: TRBV19; J gene: TRBJ1-5; D gene: NA; clone size: few; CDR3 DNA: TGTGCCAGTAGTCTCACCCTCAAAGCATCAGGGTATGGTCAGCCCCAGCATTTT; CDR3 protein: CASSLTLKASGYGQPQHF
V gene: TRBV11-2; J gene: TRBJ1-2; D gene: NA; clone size: NA; CDR3 DNA: TGTGCCAGCACCCTTACCGTGGCCGACTATGGCTACACCTTC; CDR3 protein: CASTLTVADYGYTF
V gene: TRBV7-2; J gene: TRBJ1-1; D gene: NA; clone size: NA; CDR3 DNA: TGTGCCAGCAGCCCAGGAACGGGGGGGAGAGCTTTCTTT; CDR3 protein: CASSPGTGGRAFF
V gene: TRBV4-2; J gene: TRBJ1-1; D gene: NA; clone size: many; CDR3 DNA: TGTGCCAGCAGCCAAGATTCCAGTCGGAACACTGAAGCTTTCTTT; CDR3 protein: CASSQDSSRNTEAFF
V gene: TRBV10-3; J gene: TRBJ1-1; D gene: TRBD1; clone size: NA; CDR3 DNA: TGTGCCATCAGTGAGTCGGGGACAGGGGTGTCTGAAGCTTTCTTT; CDR3 protein: CAISESGTGVSEAFF
V gene: TRBV2; J gene: TRBJ2-7; D gene: NA; clone size: NA; CDR3 DNA: TGTGCCAGCAGTGCCAGGGGAGGGTTCTCCTACGAGCAGTACTTC; CDR3 protein: CASSARGGFSYEQYF
V gene: TRBV6-5; J gene: TRBJ2-3; D gene: NA; clone size: NA; CDR3 DNA: TGTGCCAGCAACTACCCGGTCAATACGCAGTATTTT; CDR3 protein: CASNYPVNTQYF
V gene: TRBV10-1; J gene: TRBJ1-1; D gene: NA; clone size: NA; CDR3 DNA: TGCGCCAGCAGTTCAGGGATCAACACTGAAGCTTTCTTT; CDR3 protein: CASSSGINTEAFF
V gene: TRBV14; J gene: TRBJ1-4; D gene: TRBD1; clone size: few; CDR3 DNA: TGTGCCAGCAGCCCCCTTTCTGGGACAGCAACTAATGAAAAACTGTTTTTT; CDR3 protein: CASSPLSGTATNEKLFF
V gene: TRBV30; J gene: TRBJ1-2; D gene: NA; clone size: NA; CDR3 DNA: TGTGCCTGGAACCGCGGCGGGGCTGGGTACTATGGCTACACCTTC; CDR3 protein: CAWNRGGAGYYGYTF
V gene: TRBV6-5; J gene: TRBJ1-4; D gene: NA; clone size: NA; CDR3 DNA: TGTGCCAGCAGCGGGGGGGGGACCAATGAAAAACTGTTTTTT; CDR3 protein: CASSGGGTNEKLFF
V gene: TRBV12-3/TRBV12-4; J gene: TRBJ1-2; D gene: TRBD1; clone size: NA; CDR3 DNA: TGTGCCAGCAGCAGGGGGAACTATGGCTACACCTTC; CDR3 protein: CASSRGNYGYTF
V gene: TRBV6-5; J gene: TRBJ1-4; D gene: NA; clone size: NA; CDR3 DNA: TGTGCCAGCAGGCGGGAGAGCCGGTATGATGAAAAACTGTTTTTT; CDR3 protein: CASRRESRYDEKLFF
V gene: TRBV7-2; J gene: TRBJ2-1; D gene: TRBD2; clone size: few; CDR3 DNA: TGTGCCAGCAGCTCCCGGGGGGAGAATTACAATGAGCAGTTCTTC; CDR3 protein: CASSSRGENYNEQFF
V gene: TRBV12-3/TRBV12-4; J gene: TRBJ2-3; D gene: NA; clone size: NA; CDR3 DNA: TGTGCCAGCAGCCGAGACAGAGATACGCAGTATTTT; CDR3 protein: CASSRDRDTQYF
V gene: TRBV11-2; J gene: TRBJ1-3; D gene: NA; clone size: NA; CDR3 DNA: TGTGCCAGCAGCTTAGATGGCAGAAACACCATATATTTT; CDR3 protein: CASSLDGRNTIYF